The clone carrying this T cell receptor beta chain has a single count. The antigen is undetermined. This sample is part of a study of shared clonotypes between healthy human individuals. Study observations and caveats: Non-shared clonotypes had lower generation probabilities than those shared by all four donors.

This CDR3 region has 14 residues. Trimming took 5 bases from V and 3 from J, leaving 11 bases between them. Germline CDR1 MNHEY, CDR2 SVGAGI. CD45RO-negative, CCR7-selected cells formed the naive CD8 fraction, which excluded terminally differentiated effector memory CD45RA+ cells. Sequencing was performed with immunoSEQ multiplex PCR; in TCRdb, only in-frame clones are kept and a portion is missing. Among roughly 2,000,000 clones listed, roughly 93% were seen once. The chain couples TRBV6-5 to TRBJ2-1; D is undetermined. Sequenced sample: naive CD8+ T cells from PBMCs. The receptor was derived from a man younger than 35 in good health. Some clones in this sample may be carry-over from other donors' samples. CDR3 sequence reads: CASSNLDGYNEQFF. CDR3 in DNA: TGTGCCAGCAGTAACCTGGACGGCTACAATGAGCAGTTCTTC.